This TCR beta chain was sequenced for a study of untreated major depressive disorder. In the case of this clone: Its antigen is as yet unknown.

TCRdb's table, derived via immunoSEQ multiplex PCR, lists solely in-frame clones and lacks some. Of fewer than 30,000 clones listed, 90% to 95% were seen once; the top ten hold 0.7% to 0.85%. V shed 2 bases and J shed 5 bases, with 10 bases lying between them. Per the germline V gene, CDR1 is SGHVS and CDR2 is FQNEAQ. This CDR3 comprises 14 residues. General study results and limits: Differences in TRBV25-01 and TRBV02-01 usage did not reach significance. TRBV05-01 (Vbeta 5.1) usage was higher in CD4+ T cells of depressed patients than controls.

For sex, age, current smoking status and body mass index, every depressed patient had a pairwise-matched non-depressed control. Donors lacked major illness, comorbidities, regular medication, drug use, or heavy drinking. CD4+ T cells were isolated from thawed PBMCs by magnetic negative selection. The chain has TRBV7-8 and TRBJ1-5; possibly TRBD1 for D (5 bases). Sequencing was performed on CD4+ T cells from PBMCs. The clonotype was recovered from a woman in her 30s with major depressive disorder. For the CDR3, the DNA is TGTGCCAGCAGCTTAAGGATAGGGGATCAGCCCCAGCATTTT. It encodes CASSLRIGDQPQHF.